This T cell receptor (beta chain) was sequenced in a study of cytomegalovirus exposure and HLA in healthy donors. Study-level information: Genetic ancestry analysis placed approximately 79% of the 400 or so donors that were genotyped in the Caucasian-associated cluster. Whole-study findings and limits: Earlier analysis yielded a pattern in which most TCR beta V segments were productive about 90% or about 30% of the time. Most TCR sequences were rare, but some public TCRs occurred in many donors. When the data were analyzed later, several of the most significant clusters appeared to be linked to common viral pathogens.

Germline CDR1 and CDR2: SGHTA and FQGTGA. This CDR3 spans 15 amino acids. V was trimmed by 2 bases and J by 0 bases, leaving 8 bases between them. For this clone: Its antigen is not known.

Both 60 Vbeta primers and 13 Jbeta primers went into the PCR. Profiling relied on immunoSEQ multiplex PCR, and the TCRdb table lists in-frame clones only, not all of them. The table includes around 230,000 clones, around 80% detected once. Sequencing used PBMCs. The TCR sequence derives from a man aged 40-50 years in good health and CMV-seropositive. The gene calls are TRBV7-3 and TRBJ1-3, with D tentatively TRBD1 (6 bases). CDR3: CASSLGGASGNTIYF. DNA for the CDR3: TGTGCCAGCAGCTTAGGGGGGGCCTCTGGAAACACCATATATTTT.